A single sample is the source of the 12 T cell receptor beta chains below, sequenced in a study of cytomegalovirus exposure and HLA in healthy donors. Vbeta (60) and Jbeta (13) primers were used in the PCR. TCRdb keeps only in-frame clones here, not all; method: immunoSEQ multiplex PCR. This table has some 140,000 clones, 79% appearing once. Sequenced material: PBMCs. These TCRs come from a man in his forties in good health and CMV-seropositive.

The V gene is TRBV5-5, the J gene TRBJ1-5; D possibly corresponds to TRBD1 (5 bases). In germline, CDR1 is SGHKS, CDR2 YYEKEE (reference sequence). The CDR3 is 15 amino acids. V was clipped by 1 base and J by 3 bases, with 11 bases between them. CDR3 DNA sequence: TGTGCCAGCAGCTTGACGCAGGGACTCAATCAGCCCCAGCATTTT. The encoded protein is CASSLTQGLNQPQHF.

The chain links TRBV19 to TRBJ1-1; maybe TRBD1 (5 bases). The CDR3 is made up of 12 amino acids. V lost 6 bases, J lost 9 bases, and 14 bases lay in between. Germline CDR1 LNHDA, CDR2 SQIVND (reference sequence). The CDR3 DNA is TGTGCCAGTAGCTTGTCTGACAGTCAAGCTTTCTTT. Protein product: CASSLSDSQAFF.

This clone has only a few counts. The CDR3 sequence: CATSRAVAETQYF. Here the CDR3 DNA reads TGTGCCACCAGCAGGGCGGTTGCAGAGACCCAGTACTTC. The rearrangement uses TRBV15 and TRBJ2-5; no definite D call. V lost 3 bases and J 4 bases, leaving 9 bases between the germline ends. The germline CDR1 and CDR2 sequences are LNHNV and YYDKDF (reference sequence). There are 13 residues in the CDR3.

The chain recombines TRBV11-2 with TRBJ2-5; tentative D call: TRBD2 (6 bases). The DNA end favors TRBJ2-7, so the J call may be wrong. CDR3 length: 15 residues. The germline gives CDR1 SGHAT, CDR2 FQNNGV. CDR3 residues: CASSPPSGPLYEQYF. The CDR3 DNA reads TGTGCCAGCAGCCCCCCAAGCGGGCCCCTCTACGAGCAGTACTTC.

This clone turned up a few times. This chain connects TRBV19 to TRBJ1-2; perhaps TRBD1 as D (6 bases). V gave up 3 bases and J gave up 4 bases, with 15 bases separating them. This CDR3 contains 15 residues. Germline V gene sequence: CDR1 LNHDA, CDR2 SQIVND (reference sequence). The CDR3 is CASSIPRQDPYGYTF. The CDR3 DNA follows: TGTGCCAGTAGTATCCCCAGACAGGACCCCTATGGCTACACCTTC.

The chain joins TRBV19 to TRBJ1-1; no clear D. V lost 5 bases and J lost 3, with 10 bases in between. Germline V gives CDR1 LNHDA, CDR2 SQIVND (reference sequence). CDR3 size: 13 residues. The CDR3 reads CASSGRGDTEAFF. CDR3 nucleotide sequence: TGTGCCAGTAGTGGTCGTGGAGACACTGAAGCTTTCTTT.

The rearrangement uses TRBV4-1 and TRBJ2-1; D is undetermined. The V end was cut by 0 bases, the J end by 12 bases, with 15 bases between. Germline CDR1 reads MGHRA; CDR2 reads YSYEKL. There are 14 residues in the CDR3. Written as DNA, the CDR3 is TGCGCCAGCAGCCAAGAATGGTCCTTTACTGGGCAGTTCTTC. It specifies CASSQEWSFTGQFF.

This chain uses TRBV28 with TRBJ2-7; possible D gene TRBD1, 6 bases. V was cut by 5 bases and J by 5 bases, with 16 bases left in between. Germline CDR1 MDHEN, CDR2 SYDVKM. The length of the CDR3 is 14 residues. The CDR3 region is CASSLQGTLDEQYF. DNA of the CDR3: TGTGCCAGCAGTCTACAGGGTACGCTCGACGAGCAGTACTTC.

The J gene is TRBJ2-3, the V gene TRBV5-6; D gene unclear. CDR1 and CDR2 (germline): SGHDT, YYEEEE. CDR3 length: 16 amino acids. The germline V and J ends were trimmed by 4 bases and 2 bases, with 17 bases remaining between them. The CDR3 protein is CASSPLGESPTDTQYF. As DNA, the CDR3 is TGTGCCAGCAGCCCACTCGGTGAGAGCCCCACAGATACGCAGTATTTT. Looking up the rest from reference TRBV5-6 and TRBJ2-3 gives the full variable domain: DAGVTQSPTHLIKTRGQQVTLRCSPKSGHDTVSWYQQALGQGPQFIFQYYEEEERQRGNFPDRFSGHQFPNYSSELNVNALLLGDSALYLCASSPLGESPTDTQYFGPGTRLTVL.

The chain recombines TRBV4-2 with TRBJ1-2, with D maybe TRBD1 (5 bases). This CDR3 has 15 amino acids. The V and J ends lost 1 base and 4 bases respectively, with 13 bases between them. CDR1 and CDR2 from the germline V gene are LGHNA and YNFKEQ. The CDR3 sequence: CASSQVQALGYGYTF. Here the CDR3 DNA reads TGTGCCAGCAGCCAAGTACAGGCCCTTGGCTATGGCTACACCTTC.

The rearrangement uses TRBV27 and TRBJ2-1; D is perhaps TRBD2 (5 bases). The CDR3 totals 15 residues. The V end lost 10 bases, the J end lost 0 bases, and 16 bases lay between the germline ends. Germline CDR1 reads MNHEY; CDR2 reads SMNVEV (reference sequence). The CDR3 DNA is TGTGCCACCGTGGTTGTTCGGGACTCCTACAATGAGCAGTTCTTC. Translated, it gives CATVVVRDSYNEQFF.

The V call is TRBV7-2, the J call TRBJ2-1, with 12 nucleotides matching TRBD2. The J segment lost 5 bases and the V segment lost 2 bases, leaving 1 base of the junction unmatched. The CDR3 runs 15 residues. From germline, CDR1 is SGHTA and CDR2 FQGNSA. CDR3 bases: TGTGCCAGCAGCTTAAGACTAGCGGGGGACAATGAGCAGTTCTTC. This codes for CASSLRLAGDNEQFF.